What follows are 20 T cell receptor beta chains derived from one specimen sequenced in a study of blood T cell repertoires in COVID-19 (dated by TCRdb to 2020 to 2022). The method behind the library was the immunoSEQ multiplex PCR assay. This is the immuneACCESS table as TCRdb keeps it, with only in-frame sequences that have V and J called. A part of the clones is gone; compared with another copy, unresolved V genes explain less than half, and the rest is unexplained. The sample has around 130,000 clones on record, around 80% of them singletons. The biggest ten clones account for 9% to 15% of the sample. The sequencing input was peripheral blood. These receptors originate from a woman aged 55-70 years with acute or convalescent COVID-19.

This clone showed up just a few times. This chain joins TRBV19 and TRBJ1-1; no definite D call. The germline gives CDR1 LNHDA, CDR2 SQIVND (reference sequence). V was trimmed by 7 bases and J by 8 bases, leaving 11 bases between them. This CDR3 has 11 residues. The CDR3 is CASIRVGEAFF. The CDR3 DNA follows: TGTGCCAGTATTCGGGTTGGCGAAGCTTTCTTT. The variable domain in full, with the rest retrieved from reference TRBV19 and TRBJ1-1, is DGGITQSPKYLFRKEGQNVTLSCEQNLNHDAMYWYRQDPGQGLRLIYYSQIVNDFQKGDIAEGYSVSREKKESFPLTVTSAQKNPTAFYLCASIRVGEAFFGQGTRLTVV.

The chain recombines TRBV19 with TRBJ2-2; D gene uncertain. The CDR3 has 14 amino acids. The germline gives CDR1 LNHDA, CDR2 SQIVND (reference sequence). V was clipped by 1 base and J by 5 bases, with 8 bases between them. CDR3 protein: CASSIVETTGELFF. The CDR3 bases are TGTGCCAGTAGTATAGTCGAAACAACCGGGGAGCTGTTTTTT.

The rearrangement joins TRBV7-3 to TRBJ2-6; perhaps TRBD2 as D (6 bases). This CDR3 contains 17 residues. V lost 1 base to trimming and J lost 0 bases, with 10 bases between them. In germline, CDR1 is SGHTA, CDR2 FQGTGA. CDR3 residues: CASSLIADLSGANVLTF. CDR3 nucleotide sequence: TGTGCCAGCAGCTTAATAGCGGACCTCTCTGGGGCCAACGTCCTGACTTTC. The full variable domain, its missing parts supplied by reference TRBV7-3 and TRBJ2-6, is GAGVSQTPSNKVTEKGKYVELRCDPISGHTALYWYRQSLGQGPEFLIYFQGTGAADDSGLPNDRFFAVRPEGSVSTLKIQRTERGDSAVYLCASSLIADLSGANVLTFGAGSRLTVL.

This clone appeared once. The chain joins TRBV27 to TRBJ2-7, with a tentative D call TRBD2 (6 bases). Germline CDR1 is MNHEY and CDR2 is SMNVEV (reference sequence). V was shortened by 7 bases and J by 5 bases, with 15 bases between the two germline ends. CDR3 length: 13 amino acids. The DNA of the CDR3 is TGTGCCAGCAAAGGAGGGGCTATGGACGAGCAGTACGTC. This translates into CASKGGAMDEQYV.

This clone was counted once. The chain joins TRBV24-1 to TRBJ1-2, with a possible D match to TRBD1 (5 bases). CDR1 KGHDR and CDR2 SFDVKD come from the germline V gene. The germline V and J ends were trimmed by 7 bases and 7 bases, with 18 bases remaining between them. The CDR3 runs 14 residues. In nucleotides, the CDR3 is TGTGCCACCAGCCATTCAGGGCCCACGCGTGGCTACACCTTC. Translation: CATSHSGPTRGYTF.

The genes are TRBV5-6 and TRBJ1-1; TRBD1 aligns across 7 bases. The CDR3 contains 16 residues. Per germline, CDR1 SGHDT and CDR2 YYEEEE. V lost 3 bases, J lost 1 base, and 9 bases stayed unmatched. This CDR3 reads CASSSRQGVRNTEAFF. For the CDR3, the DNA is TGTGCCAGCAGCTCGCGACAGGGTGTAAGGAACACTGAAGCTTTCTTT.

CDR3 in amino acids: CASSLTGRNYGYTF. CDR3 in DNA: TGTGCCAGCAGCTTGACAGGTCGCAACTATGGCTACACCTTC. This chain links TRBV7-9 with TRBJ1-2, with D perhaps TRBD1 (6 bases). The germline CDR1 and CDR2 sequences are SEHNR and FQNEAQ (reference sequence). The CDR3 covers 14 residues. Trimming left V 3 bases short and J 2 bases short, with 10 bases between.

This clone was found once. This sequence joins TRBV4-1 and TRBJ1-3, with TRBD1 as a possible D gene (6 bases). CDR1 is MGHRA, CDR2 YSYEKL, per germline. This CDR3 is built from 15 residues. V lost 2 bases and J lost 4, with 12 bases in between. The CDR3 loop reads CASSQWGGLGNTIYF. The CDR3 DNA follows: TGCGCCAGCAGCCAATGGGGGGGCTTAGGAAACACCATATATTTT.

The CDR3 DNA is TGTGCCTGGGGGAGACAGGGAACGACTGAAGCTTTCTTT. Translation: CAWGRQGTTEAFF. This chain joins TRBV30 and TRBJ1-1, with 7 bases lining up with TRBD1. Germline-derived CDR1 and CDR2 are GTSNPN and SVGIG (reference sequence). The V gene end was trimmed by 5 bases and the J gene end by 5 bases; junction bases not matched to a gene: 8. There are 13 residues in the CDR3.

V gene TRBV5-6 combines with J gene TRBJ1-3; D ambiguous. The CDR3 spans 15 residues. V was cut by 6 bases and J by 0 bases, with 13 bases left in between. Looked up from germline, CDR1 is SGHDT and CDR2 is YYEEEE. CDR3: CASTQLGVSGNTIYF. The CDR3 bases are TGTGCCAGCACTCAATTGGGAGTCTCTGGAAACACCATATATTTT.

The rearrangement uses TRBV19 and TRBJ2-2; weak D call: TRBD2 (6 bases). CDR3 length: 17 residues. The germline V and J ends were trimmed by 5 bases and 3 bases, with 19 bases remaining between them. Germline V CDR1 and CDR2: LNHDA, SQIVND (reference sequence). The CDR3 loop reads CASSLYLREADTGELFF. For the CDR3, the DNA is TGTGCCAGTAGTCTTTATCTTAGGGAGGCGGACACCGGGGAGCTGTTTTTT.

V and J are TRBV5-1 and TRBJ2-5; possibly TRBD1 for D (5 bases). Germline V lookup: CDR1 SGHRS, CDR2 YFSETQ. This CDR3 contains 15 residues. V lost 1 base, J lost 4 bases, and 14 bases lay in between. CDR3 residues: CASSLLATQGETQYF. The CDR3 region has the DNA TGCGCCAGCAGCTTGTTGGCAACCCAGGGAGAGACCCAGTACTTC.

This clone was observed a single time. DNA for the CDR3: TGTGCCAGCAGCCAATTCTCTAACTATGGCTACACCTTC. It codes for CASSQFSNYGYTF. V usage is TRBV14 and J usage is TRBJ1-2, with D hard to call. The length of the CDR3 is 13 residues. Germline V gives CDR1 SGHDN, CDR2 FVKESK. The ends were cut back, 2 bases at V and 0 bases at J, with 4 bases in the middle.

CDR3 loop: CASSEAGTGGQPQHF. The CDR3 DNA follows: TGTGCCAGCAGTGAAGCTGGGACAGGGGGTCAGCCCCAGCATTTT. The V call is TRBV6-1, the J call TRBJ1-5; TRBD1 matches 11 bases. The V segment lost 0 bases and the J segment 6 bases; nucleotides outside the gene matches: 1. Germline CDR1 MNHNS, CDR2 SASEGT. There are 15 residues in the CDR3.

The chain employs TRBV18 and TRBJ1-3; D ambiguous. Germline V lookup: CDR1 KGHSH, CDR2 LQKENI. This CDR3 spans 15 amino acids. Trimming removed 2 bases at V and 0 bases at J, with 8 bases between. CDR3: CASSPSRDSGNTIYF. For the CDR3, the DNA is TGTGCCAGCTCACCATCGAGGGACTCTGGAAACACCATATATTTT.

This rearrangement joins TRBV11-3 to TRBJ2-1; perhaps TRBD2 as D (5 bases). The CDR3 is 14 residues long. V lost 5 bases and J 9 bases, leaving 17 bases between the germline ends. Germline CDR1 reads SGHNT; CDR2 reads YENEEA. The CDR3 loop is CASSTSAAHFEQFF. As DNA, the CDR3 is TGTGCCAGCAGCACTAGTGCCGCTCATTTTGAGCAGTTCTTC.

This chain's CDR3 is CASSFGEREAFF. As DNA, the CDR3 is TGCGCCAGCAGCTTTGGGGAGCGAGAAGCTTTCTTT. V and J are TRBV5-1 and TRBJ1-1; D is unresolved. V lost 2 bases, J lost 8 bases, and 10 bases lay in between. Germline CDR1 and CDR2: SGHRS and YFSETQ. This CDR3 spans 12 amino acids.

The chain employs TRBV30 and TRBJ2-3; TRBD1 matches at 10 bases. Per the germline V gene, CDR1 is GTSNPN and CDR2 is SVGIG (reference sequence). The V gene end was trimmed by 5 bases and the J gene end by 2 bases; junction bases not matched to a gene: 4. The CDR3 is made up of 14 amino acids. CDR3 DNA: TGTGCCTGGGGGACAGGGGCCATCACAGATACGCAGTATTTT. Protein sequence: CAWGTGAITDTQYF.

CDR3: CASSRTSGVRETQYF. CDR3 nucleotide sequence: TGTGCCAGCAGCCGGACTAGCGGGGTCAGGGAGACCCAGTACTTC. The chain combines TRBV3-1 (or the pseudogene TRBV3-2) with TRBJ2-5, with 12 nucleotides matching TRBD2. V was pared by 4 bases and J by 5 bases, with 5 bases of the junction left unmatched. CDR3 length: 15 amino acids. Looked up from germline, CDR1 is LGHDT and CDR2 is YNNKEL (reference sequence).

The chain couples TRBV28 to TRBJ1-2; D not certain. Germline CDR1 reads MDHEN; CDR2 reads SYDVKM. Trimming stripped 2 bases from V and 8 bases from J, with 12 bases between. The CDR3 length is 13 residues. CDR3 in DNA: TGTGCCAGCAGTTTAGGAGGAGTTTGGGGCTACACCTTC. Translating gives CASSLGGVWGYTF.